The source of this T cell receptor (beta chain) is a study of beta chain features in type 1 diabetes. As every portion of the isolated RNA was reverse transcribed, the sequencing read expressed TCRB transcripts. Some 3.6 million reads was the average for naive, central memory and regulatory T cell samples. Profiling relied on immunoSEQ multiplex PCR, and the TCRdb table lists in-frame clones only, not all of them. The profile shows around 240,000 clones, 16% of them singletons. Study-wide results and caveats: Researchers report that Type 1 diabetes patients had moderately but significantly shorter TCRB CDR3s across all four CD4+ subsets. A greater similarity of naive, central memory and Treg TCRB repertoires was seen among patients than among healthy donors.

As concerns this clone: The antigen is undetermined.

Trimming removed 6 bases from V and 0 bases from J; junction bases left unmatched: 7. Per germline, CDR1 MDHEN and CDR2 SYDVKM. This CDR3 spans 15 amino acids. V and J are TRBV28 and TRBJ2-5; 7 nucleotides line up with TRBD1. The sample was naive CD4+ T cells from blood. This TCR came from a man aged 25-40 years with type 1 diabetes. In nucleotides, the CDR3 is TGTGCCAGCAGATCCGGGACAGCGTACCAAGAGACCCAGTACTTC. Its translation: CASRSGTAYQETQYF.